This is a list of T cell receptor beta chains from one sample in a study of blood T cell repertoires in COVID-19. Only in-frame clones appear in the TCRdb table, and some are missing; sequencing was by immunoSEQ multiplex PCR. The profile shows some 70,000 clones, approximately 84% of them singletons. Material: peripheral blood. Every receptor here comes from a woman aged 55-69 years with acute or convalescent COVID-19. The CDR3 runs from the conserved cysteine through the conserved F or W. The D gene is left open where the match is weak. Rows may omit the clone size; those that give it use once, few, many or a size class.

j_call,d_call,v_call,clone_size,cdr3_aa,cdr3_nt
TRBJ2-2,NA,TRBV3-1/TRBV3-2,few,CASSPLASPTGELFF,TGTGCCAGCAGCCCACTAGCTTCTCCCACCGGGGAGCTGTTTTTT
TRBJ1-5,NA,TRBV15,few,CATSRDRGLSNQPQHF,TGTGCCACCAGCAGAGACAGGGGATTGAGCAATCAGCCCCAGCATTTT
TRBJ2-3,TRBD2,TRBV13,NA,CASSLKAGGLRTQYF,TGTGCCAGCAGCTTAAAGGCGGGGGGGCTCCGTACGCAGTATTTT
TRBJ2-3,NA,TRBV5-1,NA,CASSLFGGTDTQYF,TGCGCCAGCAGCTTGTTCGGGGGCACAGATACGCAGTATTTT
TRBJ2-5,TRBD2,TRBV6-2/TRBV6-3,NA,CASSFSGGETQYF,TGTGCCAGCAGCTTTAGCGGGGGGGAGACCCAGTACTTC
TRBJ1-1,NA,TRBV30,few,CAATSGPGMNTEAFF,TGTGCCGCTACTTCAGGTCCAGGTATGAACACTGAAGCTTTCTTT
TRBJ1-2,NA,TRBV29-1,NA,CSVGGTDMGYTF,TGCAGCGTGGGAGGGACGGACATGGGCTACACCTTC
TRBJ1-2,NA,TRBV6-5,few,CASSSDPRQGYGYTF,TGTGCCAGCAGCTCAGACCCGAGGCAGGGATATGGCTACACCTTC
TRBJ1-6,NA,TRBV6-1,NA,CASSEEGGWSSYNSPLHF,TGTGCCAGCAGTGAAGAGGGAGGGTGGAGCTCCTATAATTCACCCCTCCACTTT
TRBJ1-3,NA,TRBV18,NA,CASSPRVSGNTIYF,TGTGCCAGCTCACCTCGGGTCTCTGGAAACACCATATATTTT
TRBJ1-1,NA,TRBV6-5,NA,CASSPGQITEAFF,TGTGCCAGCAGCCCCGGACAGATCACTGAAGCTTTCTTT